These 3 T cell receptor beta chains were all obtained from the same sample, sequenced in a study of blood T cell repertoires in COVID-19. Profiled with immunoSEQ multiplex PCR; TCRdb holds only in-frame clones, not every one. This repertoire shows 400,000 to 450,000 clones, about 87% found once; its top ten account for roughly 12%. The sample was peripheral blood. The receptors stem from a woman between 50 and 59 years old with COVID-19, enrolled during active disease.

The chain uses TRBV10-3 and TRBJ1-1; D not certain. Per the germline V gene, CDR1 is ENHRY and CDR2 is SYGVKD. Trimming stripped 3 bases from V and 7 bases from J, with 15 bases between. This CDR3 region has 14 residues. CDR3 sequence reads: CAISDGLEGDEAFF. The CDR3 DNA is TGTGCCATCAGTGATGGATTGGAGGGAGATGAAGCTTTCTTT.

The CDR3 DNA reads as TGCGCCAGCAGTCCAGTACAGGGTGAGGTGGGTGGCTACACCTTC. Translation: CASSPVQGEVGGYTF. This rearrangement joins TRBV5-1 to TRBJ1-2, with a tentative D call TRBD1 (6 bases). Trimming shortened V by 5 bases and J by 7 bases, and 21 bases separated the two germline ends. The CDR3 runs 15 residues. Germline CDR1 reads SGHRS; CDR2 reads YFSETQ.

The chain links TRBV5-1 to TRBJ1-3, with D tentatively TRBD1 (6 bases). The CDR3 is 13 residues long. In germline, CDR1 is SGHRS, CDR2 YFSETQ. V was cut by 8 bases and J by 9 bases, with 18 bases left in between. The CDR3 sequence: CASSLQGDGTIYF. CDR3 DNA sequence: TGCGCCAGTTCTCTACAGGGAGACGGCACCATATATTTT.